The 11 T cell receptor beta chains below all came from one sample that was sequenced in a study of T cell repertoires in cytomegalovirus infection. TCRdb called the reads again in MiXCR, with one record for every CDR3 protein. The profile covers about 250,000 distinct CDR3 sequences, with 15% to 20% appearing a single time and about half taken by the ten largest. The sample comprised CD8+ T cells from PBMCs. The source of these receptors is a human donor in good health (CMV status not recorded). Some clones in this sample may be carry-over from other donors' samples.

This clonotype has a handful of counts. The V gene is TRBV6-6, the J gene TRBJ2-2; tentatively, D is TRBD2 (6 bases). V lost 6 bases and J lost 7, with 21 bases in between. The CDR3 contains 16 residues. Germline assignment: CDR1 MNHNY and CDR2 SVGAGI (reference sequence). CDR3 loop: CASSLTSLGVHGELFF. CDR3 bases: TGTGCCAGCAGCCTGACTAGTTTGGGGGTCCACGGGGAGCTGTTTTTT.

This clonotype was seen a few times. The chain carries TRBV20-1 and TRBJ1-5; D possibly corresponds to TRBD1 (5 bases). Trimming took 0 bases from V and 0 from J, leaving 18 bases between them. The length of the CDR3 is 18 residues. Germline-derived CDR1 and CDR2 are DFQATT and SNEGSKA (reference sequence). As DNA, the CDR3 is TGCAGTGCTAGAGATCCCGCCCGACAGATCGATAGCAATCAGCCCCAGCATTTT. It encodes CSARDPARQIDSNQPQHF.

CDR3 amino acids: CASSLGPRYNEKLFF. The CDR3 DNA follows: TGTGCCAGCAGCCTCGGTCCGAGATATAATGAAAAACTGTTTTTT. The chain is built from TRBV13 and TRBJ1-4, with D unclear. The CDR3 is 15 residues long. Germline lookup yields CDR1 PRHDT and CDR2 FYEKMQ (reference sequence). Between the trimmed V and J ends, which lost 5 bases and 4 bases, there was a span of 14 bases.

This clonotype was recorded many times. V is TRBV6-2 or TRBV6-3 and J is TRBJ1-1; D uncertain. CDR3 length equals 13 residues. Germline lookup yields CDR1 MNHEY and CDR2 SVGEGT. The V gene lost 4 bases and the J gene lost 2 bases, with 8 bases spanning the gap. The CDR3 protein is CASSLTRNTEAFF. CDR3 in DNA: TGTGCCAGCAGTTTGACGCGAAACACTGAAGCTTTCTTT.

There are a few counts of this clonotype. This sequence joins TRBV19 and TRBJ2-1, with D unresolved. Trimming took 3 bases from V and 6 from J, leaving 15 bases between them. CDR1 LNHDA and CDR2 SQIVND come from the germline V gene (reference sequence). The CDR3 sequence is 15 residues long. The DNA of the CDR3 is TGTGCCAGTAGTATCCAGTTATCTCCTTTCAATGAGCAGTTCTTC. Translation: CASSIQLSPFNEQFF.

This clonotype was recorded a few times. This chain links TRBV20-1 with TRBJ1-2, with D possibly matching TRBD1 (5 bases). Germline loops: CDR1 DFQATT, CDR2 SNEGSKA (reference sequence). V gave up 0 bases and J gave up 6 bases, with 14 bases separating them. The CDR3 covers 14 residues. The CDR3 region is CSARDIAGRNGYTF. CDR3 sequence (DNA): TGCAGTGCTAGAGATATCGCAGGGAGGAATGGCTACACCTTC.

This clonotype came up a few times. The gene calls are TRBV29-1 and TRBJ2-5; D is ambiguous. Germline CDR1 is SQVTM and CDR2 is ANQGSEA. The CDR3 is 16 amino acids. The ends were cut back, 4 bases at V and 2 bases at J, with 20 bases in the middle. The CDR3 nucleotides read TGCAGCGTTGGACTGGCCCACGACAAGGCACAAGAGACCCAGTACTTC. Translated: CSVGLAHDKAQETQYF.

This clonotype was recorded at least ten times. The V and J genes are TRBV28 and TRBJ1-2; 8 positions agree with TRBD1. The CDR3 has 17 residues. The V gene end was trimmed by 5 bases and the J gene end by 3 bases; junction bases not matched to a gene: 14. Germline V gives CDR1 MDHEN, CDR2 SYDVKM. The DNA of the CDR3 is TGTGCCAGCAGTCTTGGACAGGGTTGGTGGGTCGACTATGGCTACACCTTC. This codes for CASSLGQGWWVDYGYTF.

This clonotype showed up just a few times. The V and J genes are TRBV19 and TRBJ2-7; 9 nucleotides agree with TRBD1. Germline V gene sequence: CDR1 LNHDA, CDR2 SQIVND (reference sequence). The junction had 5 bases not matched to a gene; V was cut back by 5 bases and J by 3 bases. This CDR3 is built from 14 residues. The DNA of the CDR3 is TGTGCCAGTAGTGCCGGGACAGGGAACTACGAGCAGTACTTC. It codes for CASSAGTGNYEQYF.

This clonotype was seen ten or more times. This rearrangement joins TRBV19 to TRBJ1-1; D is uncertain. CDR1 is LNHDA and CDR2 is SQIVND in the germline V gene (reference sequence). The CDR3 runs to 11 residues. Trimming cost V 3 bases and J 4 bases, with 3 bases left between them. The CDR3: CASSIGTEAFF. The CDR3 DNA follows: TGTGCCAGTAGTATCGGCACTGAAGCTTTCTTT. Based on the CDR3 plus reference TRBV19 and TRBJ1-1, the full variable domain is DGGITQSPKYLFRKEGQNVTLSCEQNLNHDAMYWYRQDPGQGLRLIYYSQIVNDFQKGDIAEGYSVSREKKESFPLTVTSAQKNPTAFYLCASSIGTEAFFGQGTRLTVV.

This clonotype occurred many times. CDR3 in DNA: TGTGCCAGCAGTATAGGGCTAGCGGCCTACAATGAGCAGTTCTTC. Its translation: CASSIGLAAYNEQFF. The V call is TRBV7-2, the J call TRBJ2-1; 7 bases agree with TRBD2. The CDR3 sequence is 15 residues long. Germline V CDR1 and CDR2: SGHTA, FQGNSA. The V gene end was trimmed by 6 bases and the J gene end by 2 bases; junction bases not matched to a gene: 7. The full variable domain, with the rest looked up from reference TRBV7-2 and TRBJ2-1, is GAGVSQSPSNKVTEKGKDVELRCDPISGHTALYWYRQSLGQGLEFLIYFQGNSAPDKSGLPSDRFSAERTGGSVSTLTIQRTQQEDSAVYLCASSIGLAAYNEQFFGPGTRLTVL.